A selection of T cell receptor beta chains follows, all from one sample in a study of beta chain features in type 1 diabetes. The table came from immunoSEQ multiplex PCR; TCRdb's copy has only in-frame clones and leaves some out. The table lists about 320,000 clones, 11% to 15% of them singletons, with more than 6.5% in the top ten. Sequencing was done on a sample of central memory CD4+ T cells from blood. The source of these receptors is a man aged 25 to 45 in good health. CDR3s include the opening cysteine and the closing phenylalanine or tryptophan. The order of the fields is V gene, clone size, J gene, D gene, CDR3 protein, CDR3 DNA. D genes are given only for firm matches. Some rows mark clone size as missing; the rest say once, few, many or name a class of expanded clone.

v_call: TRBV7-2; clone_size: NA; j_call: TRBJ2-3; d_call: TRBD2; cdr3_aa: CASSLGLAGEGDTQYF; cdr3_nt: TGTGCCAGCAGCTTAGGACTAGCGGGAGAAGGAGATACGCAGTATTTT
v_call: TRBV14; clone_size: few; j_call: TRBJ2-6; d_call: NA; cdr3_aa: CASSPGSSGANVLTF; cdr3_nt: TGTGCCAGCAGCCCCGGGTCGTCTGGGGCCAACGTCCTGACTTTC
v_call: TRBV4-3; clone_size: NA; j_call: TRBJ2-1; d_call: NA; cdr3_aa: CASSLRTPPRGDEQFF; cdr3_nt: TGCGCCAGCAGCCTACGGACTCCTCCCCGAGGCGATGAGCAGTTCTTC
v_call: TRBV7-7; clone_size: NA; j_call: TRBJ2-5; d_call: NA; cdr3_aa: CASSLVLGQETQYF; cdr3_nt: TGTGCCAGCAGCTTAGTTCTGGGTCAAGAGACCCAGTACTTC
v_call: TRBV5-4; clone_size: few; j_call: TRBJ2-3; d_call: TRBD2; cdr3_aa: CASSPIALAGSNTDTQYF; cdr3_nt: TGTGCCAGCAGCCCGATCGCACTAGCGGGGAGTAACACAGATACGCAGTATTTT
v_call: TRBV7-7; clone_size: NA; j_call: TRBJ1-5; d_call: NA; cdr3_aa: CASSLEASNQPQHF; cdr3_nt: TGTGCCAGCAGCTTAGAGGCGAGCAATCAGCCCCAGCATTTT
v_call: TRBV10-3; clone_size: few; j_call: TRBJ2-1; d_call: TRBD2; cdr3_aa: CAIRGTSGQRNEQFF; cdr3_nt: TGTGCCATCAGGGGGACTAGCGGACAAAGGAATGAGCAGTTCTTC
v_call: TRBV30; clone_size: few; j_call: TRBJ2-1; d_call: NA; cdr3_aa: CASRTGVGNEQFF; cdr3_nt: TGTGCCAGCCGTACGGGGGTCGGCAATGAGCAGTTCTTC
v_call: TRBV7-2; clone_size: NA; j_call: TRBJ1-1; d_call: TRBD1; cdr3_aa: CASSLAPGQGASEAFF; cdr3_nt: TGTGCCAGCAGCTTAGCGCCGGGACAGGGGGCTTCCGAAGCTTTCTTT
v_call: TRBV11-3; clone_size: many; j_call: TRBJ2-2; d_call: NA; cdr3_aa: CASSVNRAAGELFF; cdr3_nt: TGTGCCAGCAGCGTAAACAGGGCGGCCGGGGAGCTGTTTTTT
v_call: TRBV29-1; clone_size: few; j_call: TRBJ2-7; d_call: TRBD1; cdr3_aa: CSVGDRGYEQYF; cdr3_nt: TGCAGCGTTGGGGACAGGGGATACGAGCAGTACTTC
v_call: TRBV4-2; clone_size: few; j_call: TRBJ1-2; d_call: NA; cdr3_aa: CASSQDWGGHPSGYTF; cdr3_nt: TGTGCCAGCAGCCAAGATTGGGGGGGGCATCCCTCTGGCTACACCTTC
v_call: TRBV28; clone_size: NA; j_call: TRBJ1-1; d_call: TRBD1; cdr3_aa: CASSVRQGRSAEAFF; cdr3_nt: TGTGCCAGCAGTGTCAGACAGGGTCGATCTGCTGAAGCTTTCTTT
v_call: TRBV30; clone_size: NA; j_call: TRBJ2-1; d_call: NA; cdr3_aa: CAWSGGVGPHNEQFF; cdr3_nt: TGTGCCTGGAGTGGGGGGGTGGGGCCCCACAATGAGCAGTTCTTC
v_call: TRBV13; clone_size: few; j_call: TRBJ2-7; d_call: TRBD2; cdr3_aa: CASSRSGAQREQYF; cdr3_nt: TGTGCCAGCAGCCGTAGCGGGGCCCAGAGGGAGCAGTACTTC
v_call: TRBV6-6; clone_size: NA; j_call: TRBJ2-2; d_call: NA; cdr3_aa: CASTGASTNTGELFF; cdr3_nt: TGTGCCAGCACCGGGGCTTCTACGAACACCGGGGAGCTGTTTTTT
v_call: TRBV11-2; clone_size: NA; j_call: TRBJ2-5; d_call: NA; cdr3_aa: CASSAGTEETQYF; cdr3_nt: TGTGCCAGCAGCGCCGGGACGGAAGAGACCCAGTACTTC
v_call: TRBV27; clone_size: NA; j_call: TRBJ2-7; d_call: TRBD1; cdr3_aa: CASRLQGARYEQYF; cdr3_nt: TGTGCCAGCAGGCTACAGGGGGCTAGGTACGAGCAGTACTTC
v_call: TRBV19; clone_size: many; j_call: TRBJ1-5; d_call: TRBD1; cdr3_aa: CASSRQGASNQPQHF; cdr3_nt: TGTGCCAGTAGTAGACAGGGGGCTAGCAATCAGCCCCAGCATTTT
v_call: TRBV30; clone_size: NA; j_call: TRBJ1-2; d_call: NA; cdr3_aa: CAWSVQGYGYTF; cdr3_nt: TGTGCCTGGAGTGTACAAGGATATGGCTACACCTTC
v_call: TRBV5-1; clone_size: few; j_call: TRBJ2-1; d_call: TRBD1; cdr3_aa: CASSHPDRGGNEQFF; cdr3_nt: TGCGCCAGCAGCCACCCGGACAGGGGGGGTAATGAGCAGTTCTTC
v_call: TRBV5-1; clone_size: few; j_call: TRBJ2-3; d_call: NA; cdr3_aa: CASSLVADTQYF; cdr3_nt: TGCGCCAGCAGCTTGGTCGCAGATACGCAGTATTTT
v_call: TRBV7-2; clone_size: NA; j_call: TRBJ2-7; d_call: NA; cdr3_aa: CASSLSRDRPYEQYF; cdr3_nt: TGTGCCAGCAGCTTATCCCGGGACCGTCCCTACGAGCAGTACTTC
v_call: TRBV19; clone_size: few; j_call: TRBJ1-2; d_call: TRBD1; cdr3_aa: CASSDRGPRGYTF; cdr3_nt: TGTGCCAGTAGCGACAGGGGGCCGCGTGGCTACACCTTC
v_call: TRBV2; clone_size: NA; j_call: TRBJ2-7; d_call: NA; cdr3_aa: CASSEYRYEQYF; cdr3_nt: TGTGCCAGCAGTGAATATCGATACGAGCAGTACTTC
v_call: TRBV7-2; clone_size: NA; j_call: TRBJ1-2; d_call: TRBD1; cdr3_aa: CASSLASQGAWGYTF; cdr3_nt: TGTGCCAGCAGCTTAGCTTCACAGGGGGCGTGGGGCTACACCTTC
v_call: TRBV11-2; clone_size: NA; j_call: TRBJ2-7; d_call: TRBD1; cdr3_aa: CASSLVGQGYYEQYF; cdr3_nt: TGTGCCAGCAGCTTAGTCGGACAGGGGTACTACGAGCAGTACTTC
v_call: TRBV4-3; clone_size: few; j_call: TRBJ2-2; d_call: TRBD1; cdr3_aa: CASSPGTGGAAGELFF; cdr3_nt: TGCGCCAGCAGCCCCGGGACAGGGGGCGCGGCCGGGGAGCTGTTTTTT
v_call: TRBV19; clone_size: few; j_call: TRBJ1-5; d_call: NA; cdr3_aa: CASRRSGSQPQHF; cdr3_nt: TGTGCCAGTCGCAGATCGGGGAGTCAGCCCCAGCATTTT
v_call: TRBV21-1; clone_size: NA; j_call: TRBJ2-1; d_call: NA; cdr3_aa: CASSKVAGRGFFNEQFF; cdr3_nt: TGTGCCAGCAGCAAAGTGGCGGGCAGGGGATTTTTCAATGAGCAGTTCTTC
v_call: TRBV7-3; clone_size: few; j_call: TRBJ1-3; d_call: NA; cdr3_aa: CASSPTATGNTIYF; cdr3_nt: TGTGCCAGCAGCCCCACAGCGACTGGAAACACCATATATTTT
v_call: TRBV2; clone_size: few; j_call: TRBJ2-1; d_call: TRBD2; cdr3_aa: CASSRGVLAGDHNEQFF; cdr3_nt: TGTGCCAGCAGTCGAGGGGTACTAGCGGGGGACCACAATGAGCAGTTCTTC
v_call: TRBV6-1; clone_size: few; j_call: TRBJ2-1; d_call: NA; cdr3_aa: CASSLRDLTYNEQFF; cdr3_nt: TGTGCCAGCAGCCTCCGGGACCTTACCTACAATGAGCAGTTCTTC
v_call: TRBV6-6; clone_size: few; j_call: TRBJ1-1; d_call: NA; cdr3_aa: CASLQGTEAFF; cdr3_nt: TGTGCCAGCCTACAGGGAACTGAAGCTTTCTTT
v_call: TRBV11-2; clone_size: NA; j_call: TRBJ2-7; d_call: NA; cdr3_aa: CASSLSTGLTEIYEQYF; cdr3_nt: TGTGCCAGCAGCTTAAGTACGGGGCTGACAGAGATATACGAGCAGTACTTC
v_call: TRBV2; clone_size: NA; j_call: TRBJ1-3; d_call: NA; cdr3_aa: CASREALSVYF; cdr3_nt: TGTGCCAGCAGGGAGGCGCTAAGCGTATATTTT
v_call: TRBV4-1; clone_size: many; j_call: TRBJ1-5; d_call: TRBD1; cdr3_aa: CASSGQTGAIQPQHF; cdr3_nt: TGCGCCAGCAGCGGCCAGACAGGGGCGATTCAGCCCCAGCATTTT
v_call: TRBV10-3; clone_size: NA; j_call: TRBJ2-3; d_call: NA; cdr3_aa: CASSRSGVDTQYF; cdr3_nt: TGTGCCAGCTCCCGGTCCGGGGTTGATACGCAGTATTTT
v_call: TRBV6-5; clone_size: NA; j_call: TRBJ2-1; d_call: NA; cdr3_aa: CASGKDGAYNEQFF; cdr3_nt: TGTGCCAGCGGTAAGGACGGGGCCTACAATGAGCAGTTCTTC
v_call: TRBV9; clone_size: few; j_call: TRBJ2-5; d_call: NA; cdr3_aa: CASSAGTGETQYF; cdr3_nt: TGTGCCAGCAGCGCCGGAACGGGGGAGACCCAGTACTTC
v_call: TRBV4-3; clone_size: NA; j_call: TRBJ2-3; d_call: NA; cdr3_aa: CASSLSGAEFTDTQYF; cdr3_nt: TGCGCCAGCAGCCTATCCGGGGCCGAGTTCACAGATACGCAGTATTTT
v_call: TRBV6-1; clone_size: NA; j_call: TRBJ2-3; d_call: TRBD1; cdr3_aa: CASSDRGDTDTQYF; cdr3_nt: TGTGCCAGCAGCGACAGGGGGGACACAGATACGCAGTATTTT
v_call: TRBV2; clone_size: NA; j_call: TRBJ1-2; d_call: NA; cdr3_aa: CASSDRAIGGYTF; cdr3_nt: TGTGCCAGCAGTGACAGAGCTATCGGTGGCTACACCTTC
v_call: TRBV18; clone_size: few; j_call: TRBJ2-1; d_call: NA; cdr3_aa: CASSSEESSAQYNEQFF; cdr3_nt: TGTGCCAGCTCATCCGAGGAGTCTAGCGCACAATACAATGAGCAGTTCTTC
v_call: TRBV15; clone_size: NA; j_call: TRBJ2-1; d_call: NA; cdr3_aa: CATSRDFLGDEQFF; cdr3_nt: TGTGCCACCAGCAGAGATTTCTTGGGGGATGAGCAGTTCTTC
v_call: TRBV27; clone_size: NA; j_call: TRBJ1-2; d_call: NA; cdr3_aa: CASSSLTARYGYTF; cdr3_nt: TGTGCCAGCAGTTCGTTGACAGCGCGCTATGGCTACACCTTC
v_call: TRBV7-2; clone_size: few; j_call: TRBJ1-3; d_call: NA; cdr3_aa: CASSPTVGFSGNTIYF; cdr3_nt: TGTGCCAGCAGCCCGACGGTGGGCTTCTCTGGAAACACCATATATTTT
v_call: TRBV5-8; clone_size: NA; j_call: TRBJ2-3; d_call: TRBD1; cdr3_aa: CASSPPPGQGITDTQYF; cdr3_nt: TGTGCCAGCAGCCCCCCACCGGGACAGGGGATTACAGATACGCAGTATTTT
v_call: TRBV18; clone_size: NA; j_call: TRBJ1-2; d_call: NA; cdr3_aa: CASSPRRRAVYDYGYTF; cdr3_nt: TGTGCCAGCTCACCACGTCGCAGGGCCGTCTATGACTATGGCTACACCTTC
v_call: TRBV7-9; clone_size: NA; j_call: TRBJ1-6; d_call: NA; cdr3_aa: CASSLVVQGQAPLHF; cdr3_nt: TGTGCCAGCAGCTTAGTTGTGCAGGGGCAGGCGCCCCTCCACTTT
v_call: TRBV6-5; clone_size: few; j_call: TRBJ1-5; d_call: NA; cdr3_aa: CASSYWQGSQPQHF; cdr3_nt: TGTGCCAGCAGTTACTGGCAGGGCAGTCAGCCCCAGCATTTT
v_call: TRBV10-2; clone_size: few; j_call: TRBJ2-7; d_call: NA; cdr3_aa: CASSELDEQYF; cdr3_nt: TGCGCCAGCAGTGAGCTGGACGAGCAGTACTTC
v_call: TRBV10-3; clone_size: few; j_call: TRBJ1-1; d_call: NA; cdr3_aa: CAISGRQGATEAFF; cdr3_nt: TGTGCCATCAGCGGACGTCAGGGTGCCACTGAAGCTTTCTTT
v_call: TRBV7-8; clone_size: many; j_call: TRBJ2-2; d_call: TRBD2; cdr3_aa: CASSLALFSGRPPGELFF; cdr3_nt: TGTGCCAGCAGCTTAGCGTTATTTAGCGGGAGACCACCCGGGGAGCTGTTTTTT